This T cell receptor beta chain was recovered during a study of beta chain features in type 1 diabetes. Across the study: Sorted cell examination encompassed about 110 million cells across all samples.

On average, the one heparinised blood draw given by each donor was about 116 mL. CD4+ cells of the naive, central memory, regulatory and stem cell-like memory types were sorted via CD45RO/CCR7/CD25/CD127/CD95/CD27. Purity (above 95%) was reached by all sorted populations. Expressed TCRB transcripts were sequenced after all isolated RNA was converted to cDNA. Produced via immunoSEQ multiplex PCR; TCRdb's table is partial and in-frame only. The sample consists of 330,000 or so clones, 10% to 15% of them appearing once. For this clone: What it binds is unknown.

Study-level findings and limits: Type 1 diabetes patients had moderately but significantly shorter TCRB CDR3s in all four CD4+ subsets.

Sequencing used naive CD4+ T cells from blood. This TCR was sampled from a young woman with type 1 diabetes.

This chain's CDR3 is CATSRDLVYEQYF. The DNA of the CDR3 is TGTGCCACCAGCAGAGATTTAGTCTACGAGCAGTACTTC. The chain combines TRBV15 with TRBJ2-7; D remains ambiguous. CDR3 length: 13 amino acids. Per the germline V gene, CDR1 is LNHNV and CDR2 is YYDKDF (reference sequence). V lost 0 bases to trimming and J lost 3 bases, with 6 bases between them.